The following is a T cell receptor beta chain sequence with its context. What it binds is unknown. This entry belongs to a study of response to subunit inactivated influenza vaccine. TCRdb reprocessed the RT-PCR reads with MiXCR, giving one entry per CDR3 protein. The table lists 530,000 or so distinct CDR3 sequences, about 14% of them singletons. There are 14 residues in the CDR3. The germline CDR1 and CDR2 sequences are MNHNS and SASEGT. V gave up 5 bases and J gave up 8 bases, with 15 bases separating them. Findings and caveats of the study: The authors offered the suggestion that each seasonal influenza vaccination recruits few new T cells.

The receptor's source is a man aged 45-65 years who received an inactivated influenza vaccine. Sequencing used PBMCs from blood, obtained 11 to 12 days after vaccination. The chain recombines TRBV6-1 with TRBJ1-4; D possibly corresponds to TRBD1 (5 bases). Here the CDR3 reads CASSPRGFGEKLFF. CDR3 in DNA: TGTGCCAGCAGTCCCCGGGGGTTTGGGGAAAAACTGTTTTTT.